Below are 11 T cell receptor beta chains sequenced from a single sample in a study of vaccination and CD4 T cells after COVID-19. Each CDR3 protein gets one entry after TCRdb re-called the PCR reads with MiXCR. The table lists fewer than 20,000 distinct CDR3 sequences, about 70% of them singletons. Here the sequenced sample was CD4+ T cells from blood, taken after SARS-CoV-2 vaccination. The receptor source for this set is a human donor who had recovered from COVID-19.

CDR3 sequence: CATSLGARETQYF. The CDR3 nucleotides read TGTGCCACCAGTCTGGGGGCCAGAGAGACCCAGTACTTC. V gene TRBV24-1 combines with J gene TRBJ2-5; possibly TRBD1 for D (6 bases). This CDR3 comprises 13 residues. V shed 6 bases and J shed 4 bases, with 11 bases lying between them. From germline, CDR1 is KGHDR and CDR2 SFDVKD.

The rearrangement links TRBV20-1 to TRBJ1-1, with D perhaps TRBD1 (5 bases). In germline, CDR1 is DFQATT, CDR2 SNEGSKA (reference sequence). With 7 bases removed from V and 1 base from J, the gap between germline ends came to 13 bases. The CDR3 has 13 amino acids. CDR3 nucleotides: TGCAGTGTCCTGGGACCGACGAACACTGAAGCTTTCTTT. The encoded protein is CSVLGPTNTEAFF.

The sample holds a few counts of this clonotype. CDR3 sequence (DNA): TGTGCCACCAGTGATACTAGCGGGAGTAGACAAGAGACCCAGTACTTC. Translating it yields CATSDTSGSRQETQYF. V is TRBV24-1 and J is TRBJ2-5; 11 positions agree with TRBD2. Germline-derived CDR1 and CDR2 are KGHDR and SFDVKD. V trimming: 3 bases; J trimming: 2 bases; junction bases outside the gene matches: 4. The CDR3 is made up of 16 amino acids.

The chain's CDR3 is CATYYSVNTEAFF. CDR3 in DNA: TGTGCCACTTATTATTCCGTGAACACTGAAGCTTTCTTT. V is TRBV6-1 and J is TRBJ1-1; D is undetermined. The V end lost 10 bases, the J end lost 0 bases, and 12 bases lay between the germline ends. In germline, CDR1 is MNHNS, CDR2 SASEGT. The CDR3 loop spans 13 amino acids.

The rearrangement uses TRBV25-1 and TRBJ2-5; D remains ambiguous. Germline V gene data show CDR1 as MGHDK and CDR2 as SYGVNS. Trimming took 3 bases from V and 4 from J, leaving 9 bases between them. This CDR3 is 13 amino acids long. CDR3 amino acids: CASSDTFVETQYF. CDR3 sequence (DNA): TGTGCCAGCAGTGATACATTTGTAGAGACCCAGTACTTC.

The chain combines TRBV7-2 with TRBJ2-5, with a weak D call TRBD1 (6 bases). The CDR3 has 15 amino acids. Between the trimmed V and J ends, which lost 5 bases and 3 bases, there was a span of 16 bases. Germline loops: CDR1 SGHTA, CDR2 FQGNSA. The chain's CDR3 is CASSAEVEGEETQYF. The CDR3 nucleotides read TGTGCCAGCAGCGCCGAGGTTGAGGGGGAAGAGACCCAGTACTTC.

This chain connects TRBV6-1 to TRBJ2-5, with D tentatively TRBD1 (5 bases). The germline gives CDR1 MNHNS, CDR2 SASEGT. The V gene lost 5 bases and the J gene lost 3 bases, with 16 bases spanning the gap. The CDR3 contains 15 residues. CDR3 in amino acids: CASSRATWGEETQYF. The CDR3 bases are TGTGCCAGCAGTAGGGCGACGTGGGGCGAAGAGACCCAGTACTTC.

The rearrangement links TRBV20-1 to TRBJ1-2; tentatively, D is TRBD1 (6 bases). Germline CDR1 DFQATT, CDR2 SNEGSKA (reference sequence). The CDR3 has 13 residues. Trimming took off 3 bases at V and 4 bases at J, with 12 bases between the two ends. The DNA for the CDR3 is TGCAGTGCTAGGGACCTACAGGGCTATGGCTACACCTTC. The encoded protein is CSARDLQGYGYTF.

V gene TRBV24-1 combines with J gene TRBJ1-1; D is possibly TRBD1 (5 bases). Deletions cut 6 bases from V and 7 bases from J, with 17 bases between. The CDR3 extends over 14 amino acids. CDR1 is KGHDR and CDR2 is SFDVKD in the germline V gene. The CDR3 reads CATSSGPKTGEAFF. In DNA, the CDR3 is TGTGCCACCAGTTCAGGCCCTAAAACAGGTGAAGCTTTCTTT.

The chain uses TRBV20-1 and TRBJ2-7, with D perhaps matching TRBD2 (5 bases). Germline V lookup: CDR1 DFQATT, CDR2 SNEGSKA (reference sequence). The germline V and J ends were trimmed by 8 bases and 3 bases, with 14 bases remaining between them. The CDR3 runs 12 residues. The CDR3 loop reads CSLTGVGYEQYF. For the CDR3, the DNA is TGCAGTCTGACCGGGGTCGGCTACGAGCAGTACTTC.

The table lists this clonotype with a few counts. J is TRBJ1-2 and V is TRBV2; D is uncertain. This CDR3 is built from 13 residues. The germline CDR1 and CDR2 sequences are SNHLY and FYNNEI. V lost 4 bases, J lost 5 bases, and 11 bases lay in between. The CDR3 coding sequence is TGTGCCAGCAGTGGTTCAGGAATTTATGGCTACACCTTC. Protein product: CASSGSGIYGYTF.